Sequencing of this T cell receptor (beta chain) was carried out in a study of molecular identifiers for immune sequencing clone quantification. Study as a whole: Replicate RNA came from roughly 20,000 or 100,000 naive CD8 cells and was split five ways, and four parts were sequenced. Study-level results: Clones carrying above 20 RNA copies accounted for over 98% of effector molecules, under 1% in naive cells. Because of identical TCR molecules sharing a barcode, sizes of highly expanded clones could be underestimated.

Previously described methods with listed TCR primers produced the bulk TCR libraries. TCRdb passed the PCR reads through MiXCR, listing each CDR3 protein once. This repertoire shows 65,000 or so distinct CDR3 sequences, roughly 18% found once; its top ten account for roughly 1.5%. This clonotype has a count of ten or more. Its antigen is as yet unknown. V shed 8 bases and J shed 3 bases, with 5 bases lying between them. The CDR3 runs to 10 residues. The V gene's germline CDR1 is MNHNY and CDR2 SVGAGI (reference sequence). The J gene is TRBJ2-7, the V gene TRBV6-6, with D perhaps matching TRBD2 (5 bases). Sequenced input: naive CD8+ T cells from blood, with Jurkat cell RNA spiked in. Stated subset: FACS-sorted CD8+CD4-CCR7+CD45RA+ naive T cells. The TCR comes from a human donor in good health. Some libraries in this study had Jurkat cell RNA spiked in. CDR3 protein: CASGSYEQYF. CDR3 in DNA: TGTGCCAGCGGGAGCTACGAGCAGTACTTC.